This record covers a single T cell receptor (beta chain). The data originate from a study of blood T cell repertoires in COVID-19. In the original processing: Estimation of nucleated cell counts was performed using reference gene primer amplification. Libraries were prepared by immunoSEQ multiplex PCR; TCRdb keeps only in-frame clonotypes and omits some of them. V, J and clone size reflect that table, while D and trimming were determined from the DNA. Of 73,000 or so clones in the sample, roughly 80% were seen once. This CDR3 region has 14 residues. The V gene's germline CDR1 is KGHDR and CDR2 SFDVKD. V was cut by 3 bases and J by 5 bases, with 12 bases left in between.

The genes are TRBV24-1 and TRBJ1-1; D call uncertain. This TCR came from an older woman with acute or convalescent COVID-19. The source material was peripheral blood. DNA for the CDR3: TGTGCCACCAGTGATGGTCCAAGAGGGACTGAAGCTTTCTTT. Translation gives CATSDGPRGTEAFF.